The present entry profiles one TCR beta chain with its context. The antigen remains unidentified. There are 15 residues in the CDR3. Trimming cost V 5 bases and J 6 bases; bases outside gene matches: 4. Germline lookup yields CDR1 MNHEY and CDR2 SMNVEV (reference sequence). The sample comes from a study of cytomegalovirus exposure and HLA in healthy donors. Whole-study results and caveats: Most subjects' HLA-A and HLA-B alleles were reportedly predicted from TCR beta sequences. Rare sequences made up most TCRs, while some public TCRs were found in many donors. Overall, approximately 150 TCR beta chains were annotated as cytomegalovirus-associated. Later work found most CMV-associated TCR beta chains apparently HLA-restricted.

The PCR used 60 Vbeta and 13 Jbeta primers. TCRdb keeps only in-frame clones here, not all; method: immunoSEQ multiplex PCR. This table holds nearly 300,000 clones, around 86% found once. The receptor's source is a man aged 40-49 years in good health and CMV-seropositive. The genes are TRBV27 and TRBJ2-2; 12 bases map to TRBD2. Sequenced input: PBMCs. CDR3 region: CASSMTSGRSGELFF. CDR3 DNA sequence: TGTGCCAGCAGTATGACTAGCGGGAGATCCGGGGAGCTGTTTTTT.